A selection of T cell receptor beta chains follows, all from one sample in a study of blood T cells in healthy people across ages. TCRdb analysed the 5' RACE reads with MiXCR anew, one entry per CDR3 protein. The data hold about 670,000 distinct CDR3 sequences, with roughly 41% observed a single time. The sequenced material came from blood. These receptors all come from a man aged 80 or over in good health. Both conserved end residues are part of each CDR3.

j_call v_call cdr3_aa
TRBJ2-1 TRBV20-1 CSARGELFSYNEQFF
NA TRBV20-1 CSAPGLAPIYEQYF
TRBJ2-2 TRBV20-1 CSARDSGGAIGELFF
TRBJ1-4 TRBV20-1 CSARSGQGNEKLFF
NA TRBV6-6 CATDRGAEQYF
TRBJ2-7 TRBV6-1 CASSERGRGNSYEQYF
TRBJ2-1 TRBV21-1 CASSKVGEGYYNEQFF
TRBJ2-5 TRBV5-5 CASSLGKQGTYKQYF
TRBJ2-7 TRBV2 CASGDQDRIASGSQYF
NA TRBV24-1 CATSKGTSGRAGNEQFF
TRBJ2-5 TRBV20-1 CSARGGRGLQETQYF
TRBJ2-5 TRBV12-3/TRBV12-4 CASSLSLGLRQETQYF
TRBJ2-1 TRBV6-5 CASSSNPGLAGAYNEQFF
TRBJ2-7 TRBV20-1 CSAKHGSYEQYF
TRBJ2-5 TRBV13 CASSPPLRAGEQETQYF
TRBJ2-5 TRBV7-9 CASSLEIGGRTYNEQYF
TRBJ2-3 TRBV7-2 CASRLDSGTTSTDTQYF
TRBJ2-3 TRBV9 CASSHNEQGTDTQYF
TRBJ2-5 TRBV3-1 CASSQVPSGTQYF
TRBJ2-7 TRBV5-1 CASSLAGVAYEQYF
TRBJ2-3 TRBV5-6 CASSLAKTSGRSDTQYF
TRBJ1-5 TRBV20-1 CSAIEGFQPQHF
TRBJ2-1 TRBV29-1 CSVPQGFSSYNEQFF
TRBJ2-7 TRBV14 CASSRKDTGRKSSYEQYF
TRBJ2-1 TRBV6-5 CASSYSSGTSYSEQFF
TRBJ2-5 TRBV20-1 CSARYSPQETQYF
TRBJ1-1 TRBV25-1 CASSPRGGTNTEAFF
TRBJ2-5 TRBV7-2 CASSLESNIGQEAQYF
TRBJ2-1 TRBV6-2/TRBV6-3 CASSQMANEQFF
TRBJ1-1 TRBV7-2 CASSPKRNTEAFF
TRBJ2-1 TRBV7-2 CASIRAGGLEEQFF
TRBJ2-7 TRBV5-1 CASSLPGQKYEQYF
TRBJ2-1 TRBV11-2 CASNNVQGNEQFF
TRBJ1-2 TRBV7-2 CASSPDKGAGGYTF
TRBJ1-1 TRBV4-3 CASRQGGSTEAFF
TRBJ2-7 TRBV4-2 CASSLSREYEQYF
TRBJ2-3 TRBV5-1 CASSISGIFTDTQYF
TRBJ2-2 TRBV9 CASSVGTGNTGELFF
TRBJ2-4 TRBV6-2/TRBV6-3 CASSAGQLKNIQYF
TRBJ2-7 TRBV7-9 CASTTDPGQSYEQYF
TRBJ2-2 TRBV29-1 CSVARVQGTGELFF
TRBJ1-2 TRBV6-2/TRBV6-3 CASSKSGQLLSFNYGYTF
TRBJ2-3 TRBV9 CASSVWTGYTDTQYF
TRBJ1-1 TRBV20-1 CSAPAGGGYTEAFF
TRBJ1-5 TRBV6-2/TRBV6-3 CASSPRSGGNQPQHF
TRBJ2-5 TRBV6-5 CASTPGAGAGNEQYF
TRBJ2-5 TRBV29-1 CSVLDRYTKETQYF
TRBJ1-5 TRBV7-2 CASSLVMGQGDQPQHF
TRBJ1-6 TRBV7-2 CASRDFNNSPLHF